This T cell receptor (beta chain) was identified during a study of T cells after yellow fever vaccination. At the level of the study: Preparing low-cell-number fractions relied on SMART-Seq v4 Ultra Low Input.

Note on this clonotype: Its antigen is unidentified.

Study-wide results and limits: There was a small share of clonotypes that showed up in both the CD4 and CD8 compartments. When the response was secondary, it was weaker but reached its peak faster, day 5 versus 15.

The authors made TCR cDNA by 5'RACE template switching, adding a universal primer site and UMIs. MiXCR, applied by TCRdb to the 5' RACE reads, yields one record per CDR3 protein. The table shows some 120,000 distinct CDR3 sequences, with around 15% occurring only once. Looked up from germline, CDR1 is MGHRA and CDR2 is YSYEKL. The CDR3 sequence is 13 residues long. V dropped 3 bases and J dropped 4 bases, with 9 bases sitting between them. The sample was CD8+ T cells sorted from PBMCs, taken 5 days after the yellow fever booster vaccination. The sequence came from a man younger than 30 who received the YFV17D yellow fever vaccine. The V and J genes are TRBV4-1 and TRBJ2-5; D unresolved. The CDR3 DNA sequence: TGCGCCAGCAGCCAGCTAGTTGGAGAGACCCAGTACTTC. Amino acid sequence: CASSQLVGETQYF.